The rows below give T cell receptor beta chains drawn from one sample of a study of blood T cell repertoires in COVID-19. Here immunoSEQ multiplex PCR was the method, and the copy in TCRdb shows in-frame clones only, minus some. The sample includes about 300,000 clones, more than 75% seen only once; the top ten take about 4.2%. Sequencing was performed on PBMCs or T cells enriched from blood (not recorded which). The receptors originated from a man aged 30-40 years who had recovered from COVID-19. CDR3s include the opening cysteine and the closing phenylalanine or tryptophan. Each record gives: D gene, clone size, J gene, V gene, CDR3 protein, CDR3 DNA. D genes are given only for firm matches. Part of the rows lack a size; the others show once, few, many or a class for expanded clones.

- | - | TRBJ1-5 | TRBV9 | CAVRRSLSNQPQHF | TGTGCGGTGAGGCGGAGTCTAAGCAATCAGCCCCAGCATTTT
TRBD1 | once | TRBJ1-2 | TRBV10-3 | CAISETPGQGAGWYTF | TGTGCCATCAGTGAGACACCGGGACAGGGGGCAGGGTGGTACACCTTC
- | - | TRBJ1-5 | TRBV7-8 | CASSLTSTSNQPQHF | TGTGCCAGCAGCTTAACTTCGACAAGCAATCAGCCCCAGCATTTT
- | - | TRBJ2-4 | TRBV7-8 | CASSPRGGAVAKNIQYF | TGTGCCAGCAGCCCCCGAGGAGGGGCGGTAGCCAAAAACATTCAGTACTTC
- | few | TRBJ1-2 | TRBV6-1 | CASSEPQGGYTF | TGTGCCAGCAGTGAACCTCAGGGGGGCTACACCTTC
- | - | TRBJ2-7 | TRBV5-6 | CASSPGGAEQYF | TGTGCCAGCAGCCCCGGTGGGGCCGAGCAGTACTTC
TRBD1 | - | TRBJ2-2 | TRBV5-4 | CASSLRQGSTGELFF | TGTGCCAGCAGCTTGCGACAGGGGAGCACCGGGGAGCTGTTTTTT
- | - | TRBJ1-2 | TRBV5-4 | CASSLEVRQGYGYTF | TGTGCCAGCAGCTTGGAGGTGCGGCAGGGCTATGGCTACACCTTC
TRBD2 | once | TRBJ2-7 | TRBV27 | CASSPGLAGVEQYF | TGTGCCAGCAGCCCGGGCCTAGCGGGAGTCGAGCAGTACTTC
- | - | TRBJ1-6 | TRBV2 | CASNRDTDRAPLHF | TGTGCCAGCAATAGGGACACAGACCGAGCACCCCTCCACTTT
- | - | TRBJ1-5 | TRBV27 | CASSLSTGVNQPQHF | TGTGCCAGCAGTTTATCGACAGGAGTTAATCAGCCCCAGCATTTT
- | - | TRBJ2-3 | TRBV4-1 | CASSQRGAPDTQYF | TGCGCCAGCAGCCAACGGGGGGCTCCAGATACGCAGTATTTT
- | - | TRBJ1-3 | TRBV13 | CASSLGGSGNTIYF | TGTGCCAGCAGCTTGGGGGGCTCTGGAAACACCATATATTTT
TRBD2 | - | TRBJ2-5 | TRBV4-1 | CASSPYGLAAAEETQYF | TGCGCCAGCAGCCCCTACGGACTAGCGGCCGCCGAGGAGACCCAGTACTTC
TRBD1 | few | TRBJ1-2 | TRBV27 | CASSFFPQTGSGGYTF | TGTGCCAGCAGTTTTTTCCCACAGACAGGGTCGGGAGGCTACACCTTC
TRBD1 | - | TRBJ2-3 | TRBV24-1 | CATSDNGQGDGTDTQYF | TGTGCCACCAGTGATAACGGACAGGGGGACGGCACAGATACGCAGTATTTT
TRBD2 | few | TRBJ2-3 | TRBV19 | CASRRLAGETSTDTQYF | TGTGCCAGTAGGAGACTAGCGGGGGAGACGAGCACAGATACGCAGTATTTT
TRBD1 | - | TRBJ1-4 | TRBV24-1 | CATSDSRGPGEKLFF | TGTGCCACCAGTGATTCTAGGGGGCCGGGTGAAAAACTGTTTTTT
- | - | TRBJ2-3 | TRBV5-1 | CASSLGIVDTQYF | TGCGCCAGCAGCTTGGGCATAGTCGATACGCAGTATTTT
- | once | TRBJ2-4 | TRBV7-9 | CASSPHPGQPVAKNIQYF | TGTGCCAGCAGCCCCCACCCCGGACAGCCTGTAGCCAAAAACATTCAGTACTTC
TRBD1 | - | TRBJ2-7 | TRBV5-1 | CASRPGTGASSYEQYF | TGCGCCAGCCGTCCCGGGACAGGAGCGAGCTCCTACGAGCAGTACTTC
- | - | TRBJ2-7 | TRBV5-6 | CASSEGLEEQYF | TGTGCCAGCAGCGAAGGTTTGGAGGAGCAGTACTTC
- | - | TRBJ2-7 | TRBV5-1 | CASSWRDSDAYEQYF | TGCGCCAGCAGCTGGAGGGACTCTGATGCCTACGAGCAGTACTTC